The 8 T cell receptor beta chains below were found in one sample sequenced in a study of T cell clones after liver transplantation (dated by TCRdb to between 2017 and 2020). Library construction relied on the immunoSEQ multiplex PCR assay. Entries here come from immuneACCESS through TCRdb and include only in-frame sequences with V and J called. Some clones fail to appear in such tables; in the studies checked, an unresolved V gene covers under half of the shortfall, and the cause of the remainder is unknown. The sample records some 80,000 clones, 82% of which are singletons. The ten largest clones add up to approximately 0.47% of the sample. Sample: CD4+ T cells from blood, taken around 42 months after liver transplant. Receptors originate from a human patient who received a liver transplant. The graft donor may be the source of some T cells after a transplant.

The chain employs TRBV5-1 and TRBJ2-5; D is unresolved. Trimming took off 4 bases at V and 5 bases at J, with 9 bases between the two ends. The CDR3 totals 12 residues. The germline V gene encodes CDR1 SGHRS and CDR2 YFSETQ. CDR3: CASSPLGETQYF. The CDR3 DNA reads TGCGCCAGCAGCCCATTGGGGGAGACCCAGTACTTC.

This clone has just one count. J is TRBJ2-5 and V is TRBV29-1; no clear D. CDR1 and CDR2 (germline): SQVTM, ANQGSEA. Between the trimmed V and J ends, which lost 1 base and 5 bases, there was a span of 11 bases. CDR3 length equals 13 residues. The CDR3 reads CSVEGGPSETQYF. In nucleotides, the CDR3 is TGCAGCGTTGAAGGGGGTCCCAGTGAGACCCAGTACTTC.

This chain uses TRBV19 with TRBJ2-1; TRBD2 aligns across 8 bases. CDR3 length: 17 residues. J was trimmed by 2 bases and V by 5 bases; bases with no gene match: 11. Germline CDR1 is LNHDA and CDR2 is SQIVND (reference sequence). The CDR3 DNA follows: TGTGCCAGTAGTTCCACTTGGAGCGGGGGAGCCTACAATGAGCAGTTCTTC. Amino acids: CASSSTWSGGAYNEQFF.

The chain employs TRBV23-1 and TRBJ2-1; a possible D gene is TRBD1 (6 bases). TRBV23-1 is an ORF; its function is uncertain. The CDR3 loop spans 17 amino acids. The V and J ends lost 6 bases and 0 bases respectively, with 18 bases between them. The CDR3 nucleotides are TGCGCCAGCAGGCCGGGACACCCGAGTAGCTCCTACAATGAGCAGTTCTTC. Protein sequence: CASRPGHPSSSYNEQFF.

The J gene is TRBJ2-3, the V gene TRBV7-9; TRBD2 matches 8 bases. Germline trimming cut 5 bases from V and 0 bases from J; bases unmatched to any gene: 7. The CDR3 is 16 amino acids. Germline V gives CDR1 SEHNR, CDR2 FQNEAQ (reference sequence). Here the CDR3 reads CASSTLAGPSTDTQYF. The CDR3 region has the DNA TGTGCCAGCAGCACCTTAGCGGGACCTAGCACAGATACGCAGTATTTT.

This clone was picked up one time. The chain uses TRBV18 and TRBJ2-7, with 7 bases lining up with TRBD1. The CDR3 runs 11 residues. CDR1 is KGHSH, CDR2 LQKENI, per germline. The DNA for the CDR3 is TGTGCTCGACAGGGTGGACACGAGCAGTACTTC. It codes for CARQGGHEQYF.

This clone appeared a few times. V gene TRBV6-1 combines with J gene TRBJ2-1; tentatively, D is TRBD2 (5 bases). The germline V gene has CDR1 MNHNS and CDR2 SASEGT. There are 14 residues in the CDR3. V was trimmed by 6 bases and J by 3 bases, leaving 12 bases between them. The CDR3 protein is CASRSWTFYNEQFF. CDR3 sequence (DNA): TGTGCCAGCAGATCTTGGACTTTCTACAATGAGCAGTTCTTC.

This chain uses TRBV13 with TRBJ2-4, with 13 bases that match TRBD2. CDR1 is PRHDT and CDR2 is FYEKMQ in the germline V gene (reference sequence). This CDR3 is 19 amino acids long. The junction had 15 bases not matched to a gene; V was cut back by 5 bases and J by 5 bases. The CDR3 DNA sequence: TGTGCCAGCAGCCTCACGGGACTAGCGGGACTCATGCCCCAAAACATTCAGTACTTC. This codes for CASSLTGLAGLMPQNIQYF.